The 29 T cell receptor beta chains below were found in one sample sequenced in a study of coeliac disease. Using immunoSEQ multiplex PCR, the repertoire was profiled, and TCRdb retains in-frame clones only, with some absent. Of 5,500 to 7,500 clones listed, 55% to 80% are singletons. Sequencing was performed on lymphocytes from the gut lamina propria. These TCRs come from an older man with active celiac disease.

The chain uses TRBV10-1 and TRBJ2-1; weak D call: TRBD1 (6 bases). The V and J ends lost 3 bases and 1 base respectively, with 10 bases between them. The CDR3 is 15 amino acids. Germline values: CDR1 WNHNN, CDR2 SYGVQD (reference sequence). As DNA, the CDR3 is TGCGCCAGCAGTGACAGCAGGGGTTCCTACAATGAGCAGTTCTTC. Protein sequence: CASSDSRGSYNEQFF.

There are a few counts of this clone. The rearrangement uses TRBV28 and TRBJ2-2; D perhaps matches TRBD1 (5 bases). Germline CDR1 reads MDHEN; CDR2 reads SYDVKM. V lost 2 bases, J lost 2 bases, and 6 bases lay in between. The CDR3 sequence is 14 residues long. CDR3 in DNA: TGTGCCAGCAGTTTAGGACACAACACCGGGGAGCTGTTTTTT. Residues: CASSLGHNTGELFF.

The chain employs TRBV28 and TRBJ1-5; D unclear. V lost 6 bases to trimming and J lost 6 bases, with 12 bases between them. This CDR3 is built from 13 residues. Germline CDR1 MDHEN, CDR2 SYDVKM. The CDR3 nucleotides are TGTGCCAGCAGATCCCAGGTTAGTCAGCCCCAGCATTTT. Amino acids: CASRSQVSQPQHF.

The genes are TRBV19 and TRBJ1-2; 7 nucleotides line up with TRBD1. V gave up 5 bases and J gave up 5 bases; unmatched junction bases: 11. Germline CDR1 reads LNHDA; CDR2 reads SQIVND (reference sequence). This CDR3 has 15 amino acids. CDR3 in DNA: TGTGCCAGTAGTTCACCACCGGGACAGCGTTATGGCTACACCTTC. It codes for CASSSPPGQRYGYTF.

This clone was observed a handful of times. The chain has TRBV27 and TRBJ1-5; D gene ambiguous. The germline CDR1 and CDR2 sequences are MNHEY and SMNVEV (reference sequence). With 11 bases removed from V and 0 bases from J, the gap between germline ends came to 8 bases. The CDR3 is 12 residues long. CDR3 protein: CAVGDSNQPQHF. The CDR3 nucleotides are TGTGCCGTGGGAGATAGCAATCAGCCCCAGCATTTT.

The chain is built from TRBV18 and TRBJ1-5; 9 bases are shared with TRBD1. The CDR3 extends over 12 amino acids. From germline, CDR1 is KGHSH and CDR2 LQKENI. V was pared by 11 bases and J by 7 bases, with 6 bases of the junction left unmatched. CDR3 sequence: CASRTGEQPQHF. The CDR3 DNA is TGTGCCTCACGGACAGGGGAACAGCCCCAGCATTTT.

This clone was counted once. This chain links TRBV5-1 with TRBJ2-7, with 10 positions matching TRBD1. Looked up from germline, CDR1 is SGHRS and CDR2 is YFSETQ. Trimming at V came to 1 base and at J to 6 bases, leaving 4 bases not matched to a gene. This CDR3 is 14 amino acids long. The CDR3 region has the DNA TGCGCCAGCAGCTTGCGGGACAGGGGTCGCGAGCAGTACTTC. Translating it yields CASSLRDRGREQYF.

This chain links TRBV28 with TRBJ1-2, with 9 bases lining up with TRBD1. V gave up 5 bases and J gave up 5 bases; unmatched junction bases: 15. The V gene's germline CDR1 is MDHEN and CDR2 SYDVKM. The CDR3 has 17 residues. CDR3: CASSPAAPGQGTYGYTF. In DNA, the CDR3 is TGTGCCAGCAGTCCGGCAGCCCCGGGACAGGGTACTTATGGCTACACCTTC.

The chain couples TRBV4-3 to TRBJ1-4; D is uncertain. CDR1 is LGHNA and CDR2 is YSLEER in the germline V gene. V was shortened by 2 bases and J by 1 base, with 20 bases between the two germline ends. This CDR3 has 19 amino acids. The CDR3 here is CASSQPHGLHYVTNEKLFF. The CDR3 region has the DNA TGCGCCAGCAGCCAACCCCACGGGTTACACTACGTAACTAATGAAAAACTGTTTTTT.

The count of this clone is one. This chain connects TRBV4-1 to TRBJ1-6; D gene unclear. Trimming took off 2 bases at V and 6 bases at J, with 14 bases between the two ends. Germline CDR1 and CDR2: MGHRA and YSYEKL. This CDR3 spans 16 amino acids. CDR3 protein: CASSQSVGRSNSPLHF. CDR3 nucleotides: TGCGCCAGCAGCCAATCAGTGGGCCGATCTAATTCACCCCTCCACTTT.

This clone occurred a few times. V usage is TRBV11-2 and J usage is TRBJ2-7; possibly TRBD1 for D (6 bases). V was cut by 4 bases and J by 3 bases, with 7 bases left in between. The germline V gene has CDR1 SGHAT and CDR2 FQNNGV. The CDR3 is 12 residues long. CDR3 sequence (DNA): TGTGCCAGCAGCTCACAGGGCTACGAGCAGTACTTC. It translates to CASSSQGYEQYF.

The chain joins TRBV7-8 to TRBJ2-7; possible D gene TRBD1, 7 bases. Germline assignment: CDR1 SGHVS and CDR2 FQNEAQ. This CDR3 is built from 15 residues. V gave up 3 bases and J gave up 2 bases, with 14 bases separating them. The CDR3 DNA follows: TGTGCCAGCAGCTTTTGGGGGGACAGCCCCTACGAGCAGTACTTC. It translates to CASSFWGDSPYEQYF.

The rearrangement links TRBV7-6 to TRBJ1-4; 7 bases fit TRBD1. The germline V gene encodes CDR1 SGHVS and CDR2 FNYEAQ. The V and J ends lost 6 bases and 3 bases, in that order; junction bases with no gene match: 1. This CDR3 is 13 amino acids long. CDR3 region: CASRGQANEKLFF. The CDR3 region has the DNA TGTGCCAGCAGAGGACAGGCTAATGAAAAACTGTTTTTT.

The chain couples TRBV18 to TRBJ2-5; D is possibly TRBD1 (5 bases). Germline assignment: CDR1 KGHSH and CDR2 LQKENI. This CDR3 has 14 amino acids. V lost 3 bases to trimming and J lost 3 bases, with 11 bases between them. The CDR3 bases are TGTGCCAGCTCACCTGCTGTCAGGGAAGAGACCCAGTACTTC. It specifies CASSPAVREETQYF.

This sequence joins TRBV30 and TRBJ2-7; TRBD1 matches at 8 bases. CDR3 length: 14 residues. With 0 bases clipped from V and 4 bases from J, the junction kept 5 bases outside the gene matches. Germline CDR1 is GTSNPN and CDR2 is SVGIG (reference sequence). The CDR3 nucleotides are TGTGCCTGGAGTGTACGGGACAGGCCTTACGAGCAGTACTTC. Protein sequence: CAWSVRDRPYEQYF.

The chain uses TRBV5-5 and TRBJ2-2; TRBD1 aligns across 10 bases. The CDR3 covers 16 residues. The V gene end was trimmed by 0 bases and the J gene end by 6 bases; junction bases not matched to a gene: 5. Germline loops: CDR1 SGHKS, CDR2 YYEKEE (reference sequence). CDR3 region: CASSLGAGQGSGELFF. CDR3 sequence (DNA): TGTGCCAGCAGCTTGGGGGCGGGACAGGGGTCCGGGGAGCTGTTTTTT.

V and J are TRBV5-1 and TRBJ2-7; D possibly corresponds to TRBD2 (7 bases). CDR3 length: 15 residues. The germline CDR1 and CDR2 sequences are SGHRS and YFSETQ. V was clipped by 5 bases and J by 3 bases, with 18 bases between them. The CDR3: CASSQSGTFDYEQYF. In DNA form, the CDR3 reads TGCGCCAGCAGTCAAAGCGGGACATTTGACTACGAGCAGTACTTC.

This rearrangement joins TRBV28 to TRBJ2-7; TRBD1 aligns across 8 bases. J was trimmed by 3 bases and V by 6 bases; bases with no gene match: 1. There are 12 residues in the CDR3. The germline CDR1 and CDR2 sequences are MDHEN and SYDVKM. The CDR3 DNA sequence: TGTGCCAGCAGGGGACAGGTCTACGAGCAGTACTTC. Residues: CASRGQVYEQYF.

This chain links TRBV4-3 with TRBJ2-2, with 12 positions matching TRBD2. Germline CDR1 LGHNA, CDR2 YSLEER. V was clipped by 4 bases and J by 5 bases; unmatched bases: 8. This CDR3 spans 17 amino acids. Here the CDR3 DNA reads TGCGCCAGCAGCCCGCTAGCGGGGGGGCCGGAGACCGGGGAGCTGTTTTTT. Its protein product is CASSPLAGGPETGELFF.

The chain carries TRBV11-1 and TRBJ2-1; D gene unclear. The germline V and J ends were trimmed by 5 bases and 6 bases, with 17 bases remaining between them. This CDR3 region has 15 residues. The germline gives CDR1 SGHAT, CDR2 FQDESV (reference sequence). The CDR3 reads CASSLGPQRSNEQFF. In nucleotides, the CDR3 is TGTGCCAGCAGCCTAGGACCTCAAAGGAGCAATGAGCAGTTCTTC.

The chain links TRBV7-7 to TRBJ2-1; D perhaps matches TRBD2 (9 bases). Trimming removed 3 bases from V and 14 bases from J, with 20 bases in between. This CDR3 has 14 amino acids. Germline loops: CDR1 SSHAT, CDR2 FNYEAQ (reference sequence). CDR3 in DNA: TGTGCCAGCAGCTTGGGACAGGCGGGAGGGCCGAAGTTCTTC. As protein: CASSLGQAGGPKFF.

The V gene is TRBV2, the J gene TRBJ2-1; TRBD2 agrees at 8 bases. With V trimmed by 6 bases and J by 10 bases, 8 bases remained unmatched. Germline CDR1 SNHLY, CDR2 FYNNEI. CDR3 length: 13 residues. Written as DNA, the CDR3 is TGTGCCAGCAGGGGGGGTTTAGCGGGAGAGCAGTTCTTC. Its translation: CASRGGLAGEQFF. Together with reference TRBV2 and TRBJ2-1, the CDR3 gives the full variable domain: EPEVTQTPSHQVTQMGQEVILRCVPISNHLYFYWYRQILGQKVEFLVSFYNNEISEKSEIFDDQFSVERPDGSNFTLKIRSTKLEDSAMYFCASRGGLAGEQFFGPGTRLTVL.

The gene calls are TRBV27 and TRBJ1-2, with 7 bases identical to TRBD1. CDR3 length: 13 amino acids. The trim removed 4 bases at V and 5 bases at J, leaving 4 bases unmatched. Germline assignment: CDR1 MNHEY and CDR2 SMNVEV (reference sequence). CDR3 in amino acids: CASSSDRIYGYTF. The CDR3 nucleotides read TGTGCCAGCAGTTCGGACAGGATTTATGGCTACACCTTC.

The DNA of the CDR3 is TGTGCCAGTAAAGGGGCAGGGGTTTATGAGCAGTTCTTC. Encoded protein: CASKGAGVYEQFF. The chain is built from TRBV19 and TRBJ2-1, with D possibly matching TRBD1 (6 bases). The germline CDR1 and CDR2 sequences are LNHDA and SQIVND (reference sequence). V lost 7 bases, J lost 8 bases, and 15 bases lay in between. This CDR3 has 13 residues.

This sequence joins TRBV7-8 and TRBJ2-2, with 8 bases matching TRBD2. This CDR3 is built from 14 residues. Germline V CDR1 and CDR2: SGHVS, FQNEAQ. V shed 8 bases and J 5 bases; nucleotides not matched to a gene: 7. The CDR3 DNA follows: TGTGCCAGCGGGGGACTAGATGCAACCGGGGAGCTGTTTTTT. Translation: CASGGLDATGELFF.

CDR3 coding DNA: TGTGCCAGCAGTACGGGGAGGGGGACCCAGTACTTC. Translation: CASSTGRGTQYF. The rearrangement links TRBV11-3 to TRBJ2-5; 7 nucleotides match TRBD2. V gave up 6 bases and J gave up 7 bases; unmatched junction bases: 5. Germline assignment: CDR1 SGHNT and CDR2 YENEEA. The CDR3 totals 12 residues.

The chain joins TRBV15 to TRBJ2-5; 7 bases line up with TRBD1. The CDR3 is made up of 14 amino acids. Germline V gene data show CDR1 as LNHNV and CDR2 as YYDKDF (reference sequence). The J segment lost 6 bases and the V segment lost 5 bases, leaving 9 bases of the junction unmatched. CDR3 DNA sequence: TGTGCCACCAGCCGCACAGGGGCACGGCAGACCCAGTACTTC. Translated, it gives CATSRTGARQTQYF. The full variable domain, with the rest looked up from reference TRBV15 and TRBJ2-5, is DAMVIQNPRYQVTQFGKPVTLSCSQTLNHNVMYWYQQKSSQAPKLLFHYYDKDFNNEADTPDNFQSRRPNTSFCFLDIRSPGLGDTAMYLCATSRTGARQTQYFGPGTRLLVL.

The CDR3: CASSADRGIPYEQYF. DNA for the CDR3: TGTGCCAGCAGTGCAGACAGGGGGATCCCCTACGAGCAGTACTTC. V gene TRBV27 combines with J gene TRBJ2-7; 9 bases match TRBD1. Germline V CDR1 and CDR2: MNHEY, SMNVEV (reference sequence). The CDR3 is 15 residues long. Unmatched junction bases numbered 7, after V lost 5 bases and J lost 2 bases.

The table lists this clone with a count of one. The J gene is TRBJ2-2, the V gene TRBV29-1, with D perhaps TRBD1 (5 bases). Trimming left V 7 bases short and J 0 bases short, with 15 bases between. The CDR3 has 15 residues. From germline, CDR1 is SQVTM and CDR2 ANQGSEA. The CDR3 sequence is CSATASFANTGELFF. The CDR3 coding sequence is TGCAGCGCGACAGCTTCCTTCGCGAACACCGGGGAGCTGTTTTTT.